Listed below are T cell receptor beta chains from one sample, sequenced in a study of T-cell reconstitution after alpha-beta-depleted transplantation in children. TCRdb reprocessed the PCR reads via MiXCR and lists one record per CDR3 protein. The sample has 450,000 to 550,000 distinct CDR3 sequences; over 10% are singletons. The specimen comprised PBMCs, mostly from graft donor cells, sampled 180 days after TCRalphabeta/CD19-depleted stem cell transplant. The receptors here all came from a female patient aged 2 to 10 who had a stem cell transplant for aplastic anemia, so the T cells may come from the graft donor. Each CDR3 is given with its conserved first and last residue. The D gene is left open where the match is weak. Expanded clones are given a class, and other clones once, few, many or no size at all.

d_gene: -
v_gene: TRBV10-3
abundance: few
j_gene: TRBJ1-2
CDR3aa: CAISESWRGAFNYGYTF
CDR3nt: TGTGCCATCAGTGAGTCATGGAGGGGCGCATTTAACTATGGCTACACCTTC

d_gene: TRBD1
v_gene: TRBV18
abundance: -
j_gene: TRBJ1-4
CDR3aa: CASSPRRTGGTNEKLFF
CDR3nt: TGTGCCAGCTCACCAAGGAGGACAGGGGGTACTAATGAAAAACTGTTTTTT

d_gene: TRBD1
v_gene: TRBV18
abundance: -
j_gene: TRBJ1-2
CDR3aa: CASSPTGTGTYYGYTF
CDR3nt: TGTGCCAGCTCACCAACCGGGACAGGGACTTACTATGGCTACACCTTC

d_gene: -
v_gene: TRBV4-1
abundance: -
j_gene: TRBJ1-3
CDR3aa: CASSQDASQVDGNTIYF
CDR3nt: TGCGCCAGCAGCCAAGATGCGTCCCAAGTCGACGGAAACACCATATATTTT

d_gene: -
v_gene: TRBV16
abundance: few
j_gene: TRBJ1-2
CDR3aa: CASSQSTQQGNYGYTF
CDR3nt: TGTGCCAGCAGCCAATCCACCCAGCAGGGTAACTATGGCTACACCTTC

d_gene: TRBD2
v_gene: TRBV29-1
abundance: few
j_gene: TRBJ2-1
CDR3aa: CSVDAQAGGPSEQFF
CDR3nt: TGCAGCGTTGATGCGCAAGCGGGAGGGCCGAGTGAGCAGTTCTTC

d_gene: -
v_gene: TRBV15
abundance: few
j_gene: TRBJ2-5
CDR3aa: CATSSLVSFGGATKETQYF
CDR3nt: TGTGCCACCAGCAGTTTGGTTTCCTTTGGCGGGGCTACCAAAGAGACCCAGTACTTC

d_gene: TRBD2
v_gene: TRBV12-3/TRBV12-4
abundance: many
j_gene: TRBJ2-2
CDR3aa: CASSLGSGRASTGELFF
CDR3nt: TGTGCCAGCAGTTTAGGGAGCGGGAGGGCAAGCACCGGGGAGCTGTTTTTT

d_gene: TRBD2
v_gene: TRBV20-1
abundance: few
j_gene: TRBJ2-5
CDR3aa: CGTAGGGTETQYF
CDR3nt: TGCGGAACAGCGGGAGGGGGGACGGAGACCCAGTACTTC

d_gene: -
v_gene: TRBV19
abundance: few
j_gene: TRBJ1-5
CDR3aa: CASRRAPQGNQPQHF
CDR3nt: TGTGCCAGTAGACGGGCCCCCCAAGGTAATCAGCCCCAGCATTTT

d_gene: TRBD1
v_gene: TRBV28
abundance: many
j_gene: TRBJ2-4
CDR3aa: CASGLTGTGQNIQYF
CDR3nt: TGTGCCAGCGGCCTAACCGGGACAGGGCAAAACATTCAGTACTTC

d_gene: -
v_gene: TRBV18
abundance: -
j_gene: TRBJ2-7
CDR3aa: CASSPGPPPDYEQYF
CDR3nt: TGTGCCAGCTCACCTGGCCCCCCCCCGGATTACGAGCAGTACTTC

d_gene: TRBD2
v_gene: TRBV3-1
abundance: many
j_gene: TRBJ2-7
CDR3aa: CASSQDKGAGSMYF
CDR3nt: TGTGCCAGCAGCCAAGATAAAGGAGCGGGGAGCATGTACTTC

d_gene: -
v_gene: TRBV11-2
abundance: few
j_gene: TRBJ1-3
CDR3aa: CASSLWTAGSGNTIYF
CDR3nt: TGTGCCAGCAGCCTCTGGACGGCGGGCTCTGGAAACACCATATATTTT

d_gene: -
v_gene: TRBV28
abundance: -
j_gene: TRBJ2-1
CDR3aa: CASSLHLFSGASYNEQFF
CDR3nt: TGTGCCAGCAGTTTACATCTATTTTCGGGGGCATCCTACAATGAGCAGTTCTTC

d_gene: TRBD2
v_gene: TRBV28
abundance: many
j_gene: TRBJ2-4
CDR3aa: CASSFAGGNIVNIQYF
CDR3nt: TGTGCCAGCAGTTTCGCGGGAGGAAATATAGTAAACATTCAGTACTTC

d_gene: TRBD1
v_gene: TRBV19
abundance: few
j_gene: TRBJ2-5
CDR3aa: CASSPSRGDRGSRGTQYF
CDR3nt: TGTGCCAGTAGTCCTAGCCGGGGAGACAGGGGGTCCCGGGGGACCCAGTACTTC

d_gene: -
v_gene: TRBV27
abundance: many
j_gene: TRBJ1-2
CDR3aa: CATKGSLYGYTF
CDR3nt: TGTGCCACCAAAGGGTCCCTCTATGGCTACACCTTC

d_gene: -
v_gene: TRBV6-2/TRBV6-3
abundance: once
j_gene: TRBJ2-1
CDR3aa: CASSILLVGPQHEQFF
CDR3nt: TGTGCCAGCAGTATATTACTCGTCGGGCCCCAGCATGAGCAGTTCTTC

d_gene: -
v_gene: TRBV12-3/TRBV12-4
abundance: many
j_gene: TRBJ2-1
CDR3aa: CASSLRSGGSGDEQFF
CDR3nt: TGTGCCAGCAGTTTGAGAAGTGGGGGATCTGGCGATGAGCAGTTCTTC

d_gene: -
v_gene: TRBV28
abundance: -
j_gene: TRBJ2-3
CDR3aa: CASSFPRDTDTQYF
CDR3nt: TGTGCCAGCAGTTTCCCCCGCGACACAGATACGCAGTATTTT

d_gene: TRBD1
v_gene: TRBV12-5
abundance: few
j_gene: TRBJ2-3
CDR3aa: CASGLVWDRDPTDTQYF
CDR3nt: TGTGCTAGTGGTTTGGTGTGGGACAGGGATCCCACAGATACGCAGTATTTT

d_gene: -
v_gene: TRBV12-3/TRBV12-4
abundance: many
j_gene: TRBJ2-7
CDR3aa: CASSNLGEQYF
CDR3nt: TGTGCCAGCAGTAACCTTGGGGAGCAGTACTTC

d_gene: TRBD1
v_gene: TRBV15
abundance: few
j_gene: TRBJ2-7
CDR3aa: CATSRGGTGGEEQYF
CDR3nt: TGTGCCACCAGCAGAGGGGGCACAGGGGGAGAGGAGCAGTACTTC

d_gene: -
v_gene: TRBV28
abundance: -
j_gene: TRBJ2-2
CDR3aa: CASSPPAAGELFF
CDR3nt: TGTGCCAGCAGTCCCCCCGCTGCCGGGGAGCTGTTTTTT

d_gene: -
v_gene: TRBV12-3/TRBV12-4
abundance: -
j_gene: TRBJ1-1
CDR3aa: CASRAIWDAEAFF
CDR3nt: TGTGCCAGCAGGGCGATATGGGACGCTGAAGCTTTCTTT

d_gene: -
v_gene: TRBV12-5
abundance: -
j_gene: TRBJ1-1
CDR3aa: CASGLGQPMNTEAFF
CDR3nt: TGTGCTAGTGGTTTGGGACAACCCATGAACACTGAAGCTTTCTTT

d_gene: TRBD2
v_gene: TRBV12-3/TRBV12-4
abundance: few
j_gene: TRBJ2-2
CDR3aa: CASSLDPSGRKTGELFF
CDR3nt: TGTGCCAGCAGTTTAGATCCCAGCGGGAGAAAAACCGGGGAGCTGTTTTTT

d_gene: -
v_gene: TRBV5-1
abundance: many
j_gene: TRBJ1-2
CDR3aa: CASSLAGFGYTF
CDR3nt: TGCGCCAGCAGCTTGGCCGGGTTTGGCTACACCTTC

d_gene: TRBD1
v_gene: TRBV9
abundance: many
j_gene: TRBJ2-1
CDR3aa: CASSVPRDRGYNEQFF
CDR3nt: TGTGCCAGCAGCGTACCTCGGGACAGGGGCTACAATGAGCAGTTCTTC

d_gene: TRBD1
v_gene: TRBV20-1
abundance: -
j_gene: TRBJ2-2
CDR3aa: CSARDLDRSITGELFF
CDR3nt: TGCAGTGCTAGAGATTTGGACAGGTCCATCACCGGGGAGCTGTTTTTT

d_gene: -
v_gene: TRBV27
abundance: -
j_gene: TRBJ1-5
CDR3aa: CASSLRGPNSNQPQHF
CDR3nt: TGTGCCAGCAGTTTACGGGGTCCTAATAGCAATCAGCCCCAGCATTTT

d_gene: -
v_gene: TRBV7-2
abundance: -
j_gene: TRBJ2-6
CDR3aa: CASPRGGSSGANVLTF
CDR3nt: TGTGCCAGCCCCCGAGGGGGTAGCTCTGGGGCCAACGTCCTGACTTTC

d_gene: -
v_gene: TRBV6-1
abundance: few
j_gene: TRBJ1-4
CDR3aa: CASSLTGGGRKLFF
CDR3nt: TGTGCCAGCAGCCTGACAGGTGGGGGGAGAAAACTGTTTTTT

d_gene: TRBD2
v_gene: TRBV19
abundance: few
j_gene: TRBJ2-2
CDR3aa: CASSIRAGGPLAGELFF
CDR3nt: TGTGCCAGTAGTATCCGAGCGGGAGGGCCACTGGCCGGGGAGCTGTTTTTT

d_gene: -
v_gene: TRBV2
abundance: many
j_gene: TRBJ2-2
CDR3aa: CATARTDTGELFF
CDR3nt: TGTGCCACGGCCCGAACGGACACCGGGGAGCTGTTTTTT

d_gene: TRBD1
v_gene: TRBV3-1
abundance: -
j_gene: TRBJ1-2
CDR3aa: CASSGGTGNYGYTF
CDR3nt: TGTGCCAGCAGTGGGGGGACAGGCAACTATGGCTACACCTTC

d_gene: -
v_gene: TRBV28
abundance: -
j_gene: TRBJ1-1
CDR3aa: CASNWQSLSSLNTEAFF
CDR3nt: TGTGCCAGCAATTGGCAGTCCCTATCCTCCTTGAACACTGAAGCTTTCTTT

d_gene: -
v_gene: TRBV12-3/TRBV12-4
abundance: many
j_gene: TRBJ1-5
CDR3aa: CASSPRVQPQHF
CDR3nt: TGTGCCAGCAGTCCCCGGGTCCAGCCCCAGCATTTT

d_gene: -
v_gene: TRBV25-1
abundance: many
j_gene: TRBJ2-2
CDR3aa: CASRLAATGELFF
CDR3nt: TGTGCCAGCAGACTGGCCGCGACCGGGGAGCTGTTTTTT

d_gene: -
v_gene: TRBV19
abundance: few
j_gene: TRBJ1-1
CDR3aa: CASRTGPNTEAFF
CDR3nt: TGTGCCAGTAGGACGGGGCCCAACACTGAAGCTTTCTTT

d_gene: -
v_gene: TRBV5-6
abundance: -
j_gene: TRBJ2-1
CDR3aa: CASSLAAVYNEQFF
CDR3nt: TGTGCCAGCAGCTTGGCCGCGGTGTACAATGAGCAGTTCTTC

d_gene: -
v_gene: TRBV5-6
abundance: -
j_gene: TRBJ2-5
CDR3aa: CASSFLGARETQYF
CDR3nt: TGTGCCAGCAGCTTCCTAGGGGCGCGGGAGACCCAGTACTTC

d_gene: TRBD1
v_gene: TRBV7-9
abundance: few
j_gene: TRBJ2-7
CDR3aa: CASSWDRPGEQYF
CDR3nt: TGTGCCAGCAGCTGGGACAGGCCGGGAGAGCAGTACTTC

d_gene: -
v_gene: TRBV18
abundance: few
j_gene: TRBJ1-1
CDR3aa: CASSPINQGYAEAFF
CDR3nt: TGTGCCAGCTCACCGATAAATCAGGGATACGCTGAAGCTTTCTTT

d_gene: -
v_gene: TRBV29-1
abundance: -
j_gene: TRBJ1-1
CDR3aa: CSVDTGKSTEAFF
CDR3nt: TGCAGCGTTGATACAGGGAAGAGCACTGAAGCTTTCTTT

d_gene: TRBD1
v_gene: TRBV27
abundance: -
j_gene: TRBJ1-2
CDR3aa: CASRQTRQGFNGYTF
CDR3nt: TGTGCCAGCAGGCAGACCCGACAGGGTTTTAATGGCTACACCTTC

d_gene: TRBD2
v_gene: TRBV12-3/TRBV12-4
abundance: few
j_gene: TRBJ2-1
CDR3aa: CASSFVGLAGGIDVNEQFF
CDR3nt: TGTGCCAGCAGTTTTGTAGGGCTAGCGGGAGGCATCGATGTGAATGAGCAGTTCTTC